A single sample gave rise to the 23 T cell receptor beta chains below, sequenced in a study of T-cell reconstitution after alpha-beta-depleted transplantation in children. Unique molecular identifiers were used in preparing the TCRbeta library. Via MiXCR, TCRdb re-called the PCR reads, giving one row per CDR3 protein. The data hold approximately 640,000 distinct CDR3 sequences, with approximately 15% observed a single time. Here the sequenced sample was PBMCs from the stem cell graft donor, taken from the stem cell graft. These receptors were collected from a human donor who donated a stem cell graft to a child with acute myeloid leukemia.

This clonotype has just one count. The rearrangement uses TRBV28 and TRBJ1-5, with 8 bases matching TRBD1. Trimming at V came to 7 bases and at J to 4 bases, leaving 12 bases not matched to a gene. The length of the CDR3 is 16 residues. The V gene's germline CDR1 is MDHEN and CDR2 SYDVKM. The CDR3 is CASNESGQEDNQPQHF. The CDR3 DNA is TGTGCCAGCAACGAATCGGGACAGGAAGATAATCAGCCCCAGCATTTT.

This clonotype appeared a few times. J is TRBJ1-1 and V is TRBV7-2; D is ambiguous. The CDR3 runs to 15 residues. The germline V and J ends were trimmed by 3 bases and 5 bases, with 16 bases remaining between them. Germline lookup yields CDR1 SGHTA and CDR2 FQGNSA. The CDR3 DNA reads as TGTGCCAGCAGCTTTAGCCGGGAAGGCTGGACTGAAGCTTTCTTT. Translating it yields CASSFSREGWTEAFF.

The chain couples TRBV27 to TRBJ2-3; a possible D gene is TRBD1 (5 bases). Deletions cut 3 bases from V and 2 bases from J, with 9 bases between. CDR1 and CDR2 from the germline V gene are MNHEY and SMNVEV (reference sequence). This CDR3 region has 14 residues. CDR3 protein: CASSLGRPTDTQYF. The CDR3 DNA reads TGTGCCAGCAGTTTGGGGCGGCCCACAGATACGCAGTATTTT.

This clonotype was seen many times. The V gene is TRBV20-1, the J gene TRBJ2-1; D might be TRBD1 (6 bases). Germline V gives CDR1 DFQATT, CDR2 SNEGSKA (reference sequence). Trimming took off 5 bases at V and 1 base at J, with 12 bases between the two ends. CDR3 length: 14 residues. The CDR3 coding sequence is TGCAGTGCTCCTACAGGGCCATCCTACAATGAGCAGTTCTTC. It translates to CSAPTGPSYNEQFF.

The table lists this clonotype with a count of one. This sequence joins TRBV29-1 and TRBJ2-4; 8 nucleotides align to TRBD1. This CDR3 comprises 11 residues. Germline V gene lookup returns CDR1 SQVTM and CDR2 ANQGSEA. CDR3 loop: CSAGGTDIQYF. CDR3 coding DNA: TGCAGTGCAGGGGGCACAGACATTCAGTACTTC.

Only a few counts were recorded for this clonotype. The V gene is TRBV5-6, the J gene TRBJ2-7, with a possible D match to TRBD1 (5 bases). V was shortened by 0 bases and J by 4 bases, with 11 bases between the two germline ends. This CDR3 is built from 14 residues. CDR1 and CDR2 from the germline V gene are SGHDT and YYEEEE. Here the CDR3 reads CASSLGAGQYEQYV. Written as DNA, the CDR3 is TGTGCCAGCAGCTTGGGTGCAGGACAATACGAGCAGTACGTC.

With regard to this clonotype: Since a much larger clone is just one base distant, this may be a read error. V gene TRBV20-1 combines with J gene TRBJ1-5; perhaps TRBD1 as D (6 bases). CDR1 DFQATT and CDR2 SNEGSKA come from the germline V gene (reference sequence). V was trimmed by 4 bases and J by 2 bases, leaving 12 bases between them. The CDR3 sequence is 14 residues long. This CDR3 reads CSATGEEGNQPQHF. DNA for the CDR3: TGCAGTGCTACAGGGGAGGAGGGCAATCAGCCCCAGCATTTT.

There are a few counts of this clonotype. This chain connects TRBV5-1 to TRBJ2-2; D gene ambiguous. V lost 3 bases to trimming and J lost 7 bases, with 10 bases between them. Germline V gives CDR1 SGHRS, CDR2 YFSETQ. The CDR3 is 13 amino acids. CDR3 sequence: CASSSGLVGELFF. The CDR3 nucleotides read TGCGCCAGCAGCTCGGGTCTGGTCGGGGAGCTGTTTTTT.

This clonotype was recorded many times. This chain uses TRBV12-3 or TRBV12-4 with TRBJ1-1; 7 nucleotides match TRBD1. There are 16 residues in the CDR3. Trimming took 5 bases from V and 0 from J; bases not matched to a gene: 9. The CDR3 DNA sequence: TGTGCCAGCAGTCTCACAGGGGTTAAGATGAACACTGAAGCTTTCTTT. It translates to CASSLTGVKMNTEAFF.

In this sample, this clonotype turned up many times. The rearrangement uses TRBV15 and TRBJ2-2; 7 bases map to TRBD2. Germline assignment: CDR1 LNHNV and CDR2 YYDKDF (reference sequence). V was clipped by 0 bases and J by 5 bases; unmatched bases: 3. The CDR3 contains 15 residues. The CDR3 DNA reads as TGTGCCACCAGCAGAGACCGAGCGGGGACCGGGGAGCTGTTTTTT. Protein product: CATSRDRAGTGELFF.

The chain joins TRBV7-9 to TRBJ1-1, with D hard to call. This CDR3 spans 12 amino acids. Germline CDR1 SEHNR, CDR2 FQNEAQ (reference sequence). V gave up 6 bases and J gave up 6 bases, with 11 bases separating them. The CDR3 DNA is TGTGCCAGCAGGTGGACGGCCTCTGAAGCTTTCTTT. Protein: CASRWTASEAFF.

This clonotype was detected only a few times. The CDR3 loop reads CASSLRGQFYEQYF. The CDR3 nucleotides read TGTGCCAGCAGCTTACGTGGACAGTTCTACGAGCAGTACTTC. This chain joins TRBV7-8 and TRBJ2-7; a possible D gene is TRBD1 (6 bases). This CDR3 spans 14 amino acids. In germline, CDR1 is SGHVS, CDR2 FQNEAQ. The V end lost 2 bases, the J end lost 3 bases, and 11 bases lay between the germline ends.

In this sample, this clonotype turned up many times. The chain joins TRBV20-1 to TRBJ2-1, with 9 bases that match TRBD2. Per germline, CDR1 DFQATT and CDR2 SNEGSKA (reference sequence). The V gene end was trimmed by 1 base and the J gene end by 6 bases; junction bases not matched to a gene: 13. The CDR3 loop spans 17 amino acids. The CDR3 bases are TGCAGTGCTAGAGGAGGGGGGCGGGGGGGAACCTTCAATGAGCAGTTCTTC. It is translated as CSARGGGRGGTFNEQFF.

The rearrangement links TRBV5-1 to TRBJ1-4; 9 positions agree with TRBD1. The V segment lost 6 bases and the J segment 3 bases; nucleotides outside the gene matches: 6. CDR1 and CDR2 from the germline V gene are SGHRS and YFSETQ. This CDR3 has 15 amino acids. The CDR3 DNA reads TGCGCCAGCACTACAGACAGGGGGGCTAATGAAAAACTGTTTTTT. The encoded protein is CASTTDRGANEKLFF.

Notes on this clonotype: It may be a read error: a sequence one base away is much more abundant. The chain is built from TRBV20-1 and TRBJ1-1; no definite D call. V dropped 2 bases and J dropped 0 bases, with 7 bases sitting between them. The germline V gene has CDR1 DFQATT and CDR2 SNEGSKA (reference sequence). This CDR3 has 13 residues. The CDR3 region has the DNA TGCAGTGCTAGAAGGGAGGTGAACACTGAAGCTTTCTTT. It is translated as CSARREVNTEAFF.

This clonotype was observed many times. The chain links TRBV20-1 to TRBJ1-5, with D tentatively TRBD1 (6 bases). The CDR3 length is 14 residues. The V and J ends lost 6 bases and 6 bases respectively, with 18 bases between them. Germline CDR1 is DFQATT and CDR2 is SNEGSKA (reference sequence). CDR3 loop: CSAPARGAGQPQHF. In DNA, the CDR3 is TGCAGTGCCCCCGCCAGGGGAGCGGGTCAGCCCCAGCATTTT.

The V and J genes are TRBV20-1 and TRBJ1-5, with TRBD1 identical over 7 bases. The CDR3 has 16 amino acids. Germline V lookup: CDR1 DFQATT, CDR2 SNEGSKA (reference sequence). Unmatched junction bases numbered 15, after V lost 3 bases and J lost 7 bases. The CDR3 coding sequence is TGCAGTGCTAGTGAAGGGGGCCCGACAGGGCGCCAGCCCCAGCATTTT. Translated, it gives CSASEGGPTGRQPQHF.

This clonotype was detected a few times. The rearrangement links TRBV5-1 to TRBJ2-5; D gene ambiguous. CDR3 length: 11 residues. Trimming removed 5 bases at V and 3 bases at J, with 5 bases between. The germline CDR1 and CDR2 sequences are SGHRS and YFSETQ. CDR3 DNA: TGCGCCAGCAGAGCTGAAGAGACCCAGTACTTC. It translates to CASRAEETQYF.

CDR3: CSAITSIGSYEQYF. The DNA for the CDR3 is TGCAGTGCTATTACTAGCATTGGGTCGTACGAGCAGTACTTC. The chain joins TRBV20-1 to TRBJ2-7; TRBD2 might be the D (6 bases). V was pared by 4 bases and J by 4 bases, with 17 bases between. The CDR3 runs to 14 residues. Germline CDR1 reads DFQATT; CDR2 reads SNEGSKA (reference sequence).

This rearrangement joins TRBV20-1 to TRBJ1-6, with TRBD1 matching 7 bases. Germline values: CDR1 DFQATT, CDR2 SNEGSKA (reference sequence). The CDR3 spans 18 residues. V shed 6 bases and J 0 bases; nucleotides not matched to a gene: 14. The DNA of the CDR3 is TGCAGTGCCACACTACTTAGACAGGGTAGCTCCTATAATTCACCCCTCCACTTT. This translates into CSATLLRQGSSYNSPLHF.

The chain links TRBV7-9 to TRBJ1-1, with D possibly matching TRBD1 (5 bases). Per germline, CDR1 SEHNR and CDR2 FQNEAQ (reference sequence). Between the trimmed V and J ends, which lost 3 bases and 6 bases, there was a span of 11 bases. The CDR3 runs to 13 residues. The CDR3 DNA reads TGTGCCAGCAGCTTCCCCACCAGGGCTGAAGCTTTCTTT. It codes for CASSFPTRAEAFF.

This chain joins TRBV6-1 and TRBJ1-5, with 7 nucleotides matching TRBD1. The CDR3 covers 16 residues. Germline V lookup: CDR1 MNHNS, CDR2 SASEGT. J lost 1 base, V lost 6 bases, and 9 bases had no gene match. The CDR3 nucleotides read TGTGCCAGCAGGATTCTTAACAGGGGAAGCAATCAGCCCCAGCATTTT. Encoded protein: CASRILNRGSNQPQHF.

The table lists this clonotype with many counts. The chain links TRBV20-1 to TRBJ2-7, with TRBD2 matching over 10 bases. CDR1 and CDR2 from the germline V gene are DFQATT and SNEGSKA (reference sequence). The CDR3 contains 16 residues. The ends lost 1 base at V and 2 bases at J; junction bases unmatched: 8. CDR3 sequence reads: CSARGSSGGVPYEQYF. CDR3 nucleotides: TGCAGTGCTAGAGGTTCGAGCGGGGGGGTCCCCTACGAGCAGTACTTC.